This record looks at one TCR beta chain sequence and its context. This clonotype showed up just a few times. Which antigen it targets is not known. Base qualities are not provided; no much larger clone lies one nucleotide away. The method behind the library was 5' RACE. The data were produced on an Illumina HiSeq 2500. A second roughly 6 to 11 cycle PCR used a sample-barcoded 5' primer and a J-beta primer mix. A unique molecular identifier was introduced onto each TCR beta cDNA molecule by a template-switch 5' adaptor carrying 12 random nucleotides. Each sample yielded at least 3 million CDR3-containing paired-end reads. First-strand cDNA was synthesized from all RNA with the Mint cDNA synthesis kit, primed by a TRBC-specific oligonucleotide. Following uracil-DNA glycosylase treatment, all cDNA underwent a first 18-cycle PCR with the universal primers M1SS and BC2_uni_R. Per the source publication's procedure: Normalization of each sample was performed by random selection of 1 million high-quality reads, each carrying a distinct molecular identifier. Instead of being binned into consensus sequences, reads that shared molecular identifiers were thrown out. MiTCR, with a Q25 quality threshold and the strictest error-elimination algorithm, was used for CDR3 identification, clonotype clustering and error correction. Lower-bound total TCR beta diversity was estimated with a nonparametric unseen species model using Euler transformation. TCRdb reprocessing: public reads trimmed at Q25 with fastp, clones called with MiXCR, in-frame beta chains kept. Identical CDR3 protein sequences are pooled into one entry, listed with their most common genes and DNA. Here the V and J calls rest on TCRdb's processing, not on the authors' analysis. The sample contains roughly 800,000 distinct CDR3 sequences, 20% to 25% of them found a single time. Roughly a tenth of the sample is held by the ten biggest clonotypes.

The data were taken from a study of blood T cells in healthy people across ages (dated by TCRdb to 2014 to 2015). The study in broad terms: Template switching captured roughly one uniquely barcoded TCR beta cDNA molecule per two T cells in model experiments. Using deep sequencing normalized with unique cDNA molecular identifiers, the study measured how TCR beta repertoire diversity changes with age. The study analyzed two additional independent replicas of 1 million unique cDNA reads from the same blood draw for two donors, one aged 18 to 30 and one aged 80 or older. Donors were grouped into four age groups: young (average approximately 15 years), middle-aged (over 35), aged (around 60) and long-lived (just over 80).

From the germline V gene (reference sequence), CDR1 is MNHNY and CDR2 is SVGAGI. V is cut by 6 bases and J by 2 bases, and the space between the germline ends is 11 bases. CDR3 length: 15 amino acids, cysteine to phenylalanine. Of all the DNA, just the CDR3 is kept, 45 bases in frame from base 1. Donors were 40 or so systemically healthy Caucasian individuals from Russia aged roughly 6 to 90 years. Ten milliliters of peripheral blood were drawn from each donor into EDTA-treated Vacutainer tubes. Ficoll-Paque density-gradient centrifugation was used to isolate PBMCs, with at least 6 million per sample. Trizol reagent was used to extract total RNA from PBMCs, with at least 5 micrograms per sample. Naive CD45RAhigh/CD27high T cell percentages were measured by flow cytometry on a PBMC aliquot from every donor. Results the study describes overall, beyond this receptor: Conclusive comparison of naive and antigen-experienced compartments was prevented by the profiling of bulk unsorted PBMCs. As age increased, observed TCR beta diversity per million T cells dropped in a roughly linear way, and a significant reduction was already evident by age 40. Compared with the aged group, more naive CD4+ T cells, fewer expanded clones and increased TCR diversity were shown by the long-lived group, suggesting age selection. Donor CMV infection status was unknown, potentially confounding age-related changes in expanded clonotypes. There was a strong correlation between observed TCR beta diversity and the percentage of naive T cells measured by flow cytometry. Estimates of total diversity from one million sequenced T cells were regarded as lower bounds and underestimates.

The sample was also reused in another study, on T cells of mothers and their children. The second investigation adds: Donors were nine systemically healthy Caucasian individuals: three mothers and their six children. cDNA synthesis consumed the entire amount of extracted RNA, loaded at about 1.6 ug RNA in each 15 ul reaction. In the second PCR, the M1S primer introduced both the sample barcodes and 2-4 random nucleotides. Each mother yielded over 9 million TCR beta CDR3 reads and each child 2.5 million to 3 million reads. Thymic selection shapes the output of TCR recombination in a similar way in related and unrelated pairs, and inherited differences have a minor effect. Related mother-child pairs always showed normalized repertoire overlap that was slightly higher than in unrelated mother-child pairs, though the difference was never significant. Persistent microchimeric T cell clones were not detected, at a sensitivity of around 99 clones per million clonotypes. In the study, deep NGS was used to compare the TCR beta repertoires of mothers and children, and features distinguishing related mother-child pairs from unrelated individuals were sought. The mean age was about 38 +/- 4 years for the mothers and approximately 11 +/- 4 years for the children. After adapter ligation with NEBNext reagents, the libraries were sequenced on Illumina HiSeq 2000 with 100+100 nt paired-end reads. To prevent cross-contamination, the mother and child libraries were prepared a month apart and were sequenced in separate runs. For each donor, between roughly 450,000 and 2,300,000 distinct TCR beta clonotypes were identified. Naive TCR beta clonotypes were estimated from low-frequency clonotypes matched to each donor's FACS-determined naive share, without sorting.

Recombination linked TRBV6-6 to TRBJ2-6; no D gene call is confident. The TCR originated in a boy between 10 and 17 years old in good health. The sequenced sample consisted of blood. The CDR3: CASSEIRPGANVLTF. The DNA sequence follows: TGTGCCAGCAGCGAGATTAGGCCTGGGGCCAACGTCCTGACTTTC.